This section outlines one T cell receptor (beta chain) sequence together with its context. The data were obtained in a study of T cells expressing NK-cell markers. Germline V gives CDR1 LGHDT, CDR2 YNNKEL (reference sequence). The CDR3 loop spans 17 amino acids. UMIs accompanied the 5'RACE template switching by which TCR beta cDNA was made. For each CDR3 protein, TCRdb gives one entry from its re-call of the 5' RACE reads, without DNA. Its table lists roughly 160,000 distinct CDR3 sequences. The clonotype was recovered from a man between 18 and 69 years old in good health. The chain couples TRBV3-1 to TRBJ2-5; the D call of TRBD2 rests on TCRdb alone, since no DNA is present to check it. Sequencing was performed on blood T cells: a sorted CD56 or NKG2C T cell subset, CD4+ or CD8+ T cells, or bulk PBMC T cells (not recorded which). The CDR3 sequence: CASSLWTSGGGQETQYF.